Below are 29 T cell receptor beta chains sequenced from a single sample in a study of Ad26.COV2.S vaccination and SARS-CoV-2 variants. TCRdb's table, derived via immunoSEQ multiplex PCR, lists solely in-frame clones and lacks some. The sample has under 550,000 clones; over 75% are singletons. Treatment meaning: some 20 received Ad26.COV2.S at low or high dose, single or two shots; about 5 received placebo; per-sample allocation not given. Day 63 following the first vaccine or placebo injection was when the samples were taken. This specimen was peripheral blood, taken in a trial of Ad26.COV2.S vaccine versus placebo. Receptor source: a person aged 18-65 years who received the Ad26.COV2.S COVID-19 vaccine or a placebo.

The chain joins TRBV2 to TRBJ1-6; D gene uncertain. The germline V gene encodes CDR1 SNHLY and CDR2 FYNNEI. Trimming removed 2 bases from V and 10 bases from J, with 15 bases in between. CDR3 length: 15 residues. The CDR3 spells CASSETQLISSPLHF. In DNA form, the CDR3 reads TGTGCCAGCAGTGAAACCCAGCTCATATCCTCACCCCTCCACTTT.

J is TRBJ2-7 and V is TRBV5-1; 7 bases map to TRBD1. Germline CDR1 is SGHRS and CDR2 is YFSETQ. The CDR3 consists of 15 residues. The junction had 10 bases not matched to a gene; V was cut back by 4 bases and J by 3 bases. CDR3 sequence (DNA): TGCGCCAGCAGCCTCAACGGGGACAGCCGCTACGAGCAGTACTTC. It is translated as CASSLNGDSRYEQYF.

The chain links TRBV7-5 to TRBJ2-4; TRBD2, the table's D call, was not compared with the DNA. TRBV7-5 is shown as a pseudogene. The CDR3 totals 14 residues. CDR3: CVRSPPSAKNIQYF. CDR3 DNA sequence: TGTGTCAGAAGCCCCCCCTCGGCCAAAAACATTCAGTACTTC.

This clone was recorded only once. This chain links TRBV28 with TRBJ2-1; D is unresolved. Per the germline V gene, CDR1 is MDHEN and CDR2 is SYDVKM. V was trimmed by 7 bases and J by 0 bases, leaving 13 bases between them. CDR3 length equals 15 residues. Here the CDR3 reads CASTFDLRSYNEQFF. CDR3 coding DNA: TGTGCCAGCACCTTCGACCTACGCTCCTACAATGAGCAGTTCTTC.

The rearrangement links TRBV5-4 to TRBJ1-2; TRBD1 might be the D (5 bases). The V end lost 0 bases, the J end lost 3 bases, and 9 bases lay between the germline ends. Germline loops: CDR1 SGHNT, CDR2 YYREEE (reference sequence). The CDR3 totals 14 residues. The CDR3 spells CASSLDDRDYGYTF. CDR3 in DNA: TGTGCCAGCAGCTTGGATGACAGAGACTATGGCTACACCTTC.

V usage is TRBV11-1 and J usage is TRBJ2-2; D could derive from TRBD1 or TRBD2 (5 bases each). Germline lookup yields CDR1 SGHAT and CDR2 FQDESV (reference sequence). V was clipped by 5 bases and J by 4 bases, with 17 bases between them. There are 16 residues in the CDR3. The CDR3 bases are TGTGCCAGCAGCCCCCCCGGACAAGGAGGCACCGGGGAGCTGTTTTTT. It translates to CASSPPGQGGTGELFF.

The rearrangement links TRBV7-8 to TRBJ2-3; the match to TRBD2 covers 11 bases. The CDR3 totals 16 residues. J gave up 5 bases and V 1 base, and 5 bases lay outside the gene matches. Germline lookup yields CDR1 SGHVS and CDR2 FQNEAQ. The CDR3 nucleotides read TGTGCCAGCAGCTTAGTGGGACTAGCGGTTCAAGATACGCAGTATTTT. Protein product: CASSLVGLAVQDTQYF.

This sequence joins TRBV4-3 and TRBJ2-5; D uncertain. With 3 bases removed from V and 5 bases from J, the gap between germline ends came to 10 bases. The CDR3 is 13 amino acids. CDR1 is LGHNA and CDR2 is YSLEER in the germline V gene. The CDR3, as DNA: TGCGCCAGCAGCCACGCTGGCGAGGAGACCCAGTACTTC. This sequence encodes CASSHAGEETQYF.

This chain connects TRBV11-3 to TRBJ2-3, with 10 bases fitting TRBD2. This CDR3 has 20 amino acids. Germline V gives CDR1 SGHNT, CDR2 YENEEA. Trimming removed 0 bases from V and 2 bases from J; junction bases left unmatched: 14. In nucleotides, the CDR3 is TGTGCCAGCAGCTTAGACGATTGGGCTAGCGGGAGAGAGAACACAGATACGCAGTATTTT. Amino acids: CASSLDDWASGRENTDTQYF. Together with reference TRBV11-3 and TRBJ2-3, the CDR3 gives the full variable domain: EAGVVQSPRYKIIEKKQPVAFWCNPISGHNTLYWYLQNLGQGPELLIRYENEEAVDDSQLPKDRFSAERLKGVDSTLKIQPAELGDSAVYLCASSLDDWASGRENTDTQYFGPGTRLTVL.

This clone has just one count. The V gene is TRBV7-8, the J gene TRBJ1-1; a possible D gene is TRBD1 (5 bases). This CDR3 has 14 amino acids. The ends were cut back, 7 bases at V and 4 bases at J, with 16 bases in the middle. Germline V CDR1 and CDR2: SGHVS, FQNEAQ. For the CDR3, the DNA is TGTGCCAGCACAGTTGCAGGGTGGAGCACTGAAGCTTTCTTT. Translation gives CASTVAGWSTEAFF.

The J gene is TRBJ1-1, the V gene TRBV6-5; a weak D match, TRBD1 (5 bases). Germline CDR1 is MNHEY and CDR2 is SVGAGI. The V end lost 7 bases, the J end lost 10 bases, and 16 bases lay between the germline ends. The CDR3 spans 12 residues. The CDR3 reads CASTPPAGGAFF. Written as DNA, the CDR3 is TGTGCCAGCACCCCCCCGGCGGGGGGAGCTTTCTTT.

This chain connects TRBV11-2 to TRBJ2-3; D unresolved. Germline loops: CDR1 SGHAT, CDR2 FQNNGV. The CDR3 loop spans 12 amino acids. V was trimmed by 10 bases and J by 2 bases, leaving 10 bases between them. The CDR3 reads CAIHTDTDTQYF. The CDR3 DNA reads TGTGCCATTCACACGGACACAGATACGCAGTATTTT.

The chain combines TRBV7-9 with TRBJ2-5; D call uncertain. The CDR3 extends over 13 amino acids. Trimming took 7 bases from V and 2 from J, leaving 11 bases between them. Germline values: CDR1 SEHNR, CDR2 FQNEAQ (reference sequence). CDR3 sequence: CASNHGVQETQYF. The CDR3 DNA follows: TGTGCCAGCAACCATGGAGTTCAAGAGACCCAGTACTTC.

The chain joins TRBV12-3 or TRBV12-4 to TRBJ1-5; D gene unclear. CDR3 size: 13 residues. Trimming removed 4 bases from V and 1 base from J, with 5 bases in between. The CDR3 spells CASSSQSNQPQHF. CDR3 DNA: TGTGCCAGCAGTTCGCAGAGCAATCAGCCCCAGCATTTT.

This clone was detected once. The J gene is TRBJ1-1, the V gene TRBV6-5; 7 bases map to TRBD1. V lost 10 bases to trimming and J lost 4 bases; unmatched junction nucleotides: 12. Germline assignment: CDR1 MNHEY and CDR2 SVGAGI. The CDR3 is 14 amino acids. In DNA, the CDR3 is TGTGCCACCTCGACAGGGCTATTGGGCACTGAAGCTTTCTTT. Its protein product is CATSTGLLGTEAFF.

This chain connects TRBV14 to TRBJ1-2, with D possibly TRBD1 on 5 matching bases. Trimming took off 0 bases at V and 4 bases at J, with 12 bases between the two ends. Looked up from germline, CDR1 is SGHDN and CDR2 is FVKESK. The CDR3 is 15 amino acids. The CDR3 nucleotides read TGTGCCAGCAGCCAAGATACGGGGGGACCCTATGGCTACACCTTC. Translated, it gives CASSQDTGGPYGYTF.

The CDR3 loop reads CASSLASGRTDTQYF. Written as DNA, the CDR3 is TGCGCCAGCAGCTTGGCCTCAGGCCGCACAGATACGCAGTATTTT. The genes are TRBV5-1 and TRBJ2-3; D gene ambiguous. Germline V gene data show CDR1 as SGHRS and CDR2 as YFSETQ. V gave up 0 bases and J gave up 1 base, with 9 bases separating them. This CDR3 is 15 amino acids long.

The rearrangement links TRBV18 to TRBJ1-5, with D uncertain. This CDR3 has 12 residues. Germline V gene sequence: CDR1 KGHSH, CDR2 LQKENI. Trimming left V 0 bases short and J 7 bases short, with 4 bases between. CDR3 region: CASSPPQQPQHF. The CDR3 region has the DNA TGTGCCAGCTCACCACCCCAACAGCCCCAGCATTTT.

The V and J genes are TRBV2 and TRBJ2-5; 8 bases match TRBD1. Germline V gene sequence: CDR1 SNHLY, CDR2 FYNNEI. V was pared by 5 bases and J by 5 bases, with 4 bases of the junction left unmatched. The CDR3 has 13 amino acids. This CDR3 reads CASSSDRAETQYF. CDR3 DNA: TGTGCCAGCAGTTCGGACAGGGCTGAGACCCAGTACTTC.

This chain uses TRBV18 with TRBJ2-7; maybe TRBD2 (6 bases). V lost 4 bases and J lost 7, with 11 bases in between. Per the germline V gene, CDR1 is KGHSH and CDR2 is LQKENI. The CDR3 is 12 amino acids. CDR3 protein: CASSLPGLEQYF. For the CDR3, the DNA is TGTGCCAGCTCACTTCCGGGACTGGAGCAGTACTTC.

The count of this clone is one. The rearrangement links TRBV10-2 to TRBJ2-1; 9 bases match TRBD2. After removal of 3 bases from V and 1 base from J, the junction contained 4 bases not matched to a gene. Germline lookup yields CDR1 WSHSY and CDR2 SAAADI. This CDR3 comprises 16 residues. Here the CDR3 reads CASSDGAGGSYNEQFF. The CDR3 nucleotides are TGCGCCAGCAGTGACGGTGCGGGAGGGTCCTACAATGAGCAGTTCTTC.

V and J are TRBV19 and TRBJ2-3; D is undetermined. There are 13 residues in the CDR3. The ends were cut back, 6 bases at V and 0 bases at J, with 7 bases in the middle. CDR1 LNHDA and CDR2 SQIVND come from the germline V gene (reference sequence). The CDR3 DNA reads TGTGCCAGTAGATCTCCTAGCACAGATACGCAGTATTTT. Its protein is CASRSPSTDTQYF. Drawing the rest from reference TRBV19 and TRBJ2-3, the complete variable domain is DGGITQSPKYLFRKEGQNVTLSCEQNLNHDAMYWYRQDPGQGLRLIYYSQIVNDFQKGDIAEGYSVSREKKESFPLTVTSAQKNPTAFYLCASRSPSTDTQYFGPGTRLTVL.

The CDR3 DNA sequence: TGCAGCTCGGGCCAGGGTGGGAATGAGCAGTTCTTC. Protein: CSSGQGGNEQFF. The chain employs TRBV29-1 and TRBJ2-1, with D perhaps TRBD1 (5 bases). The CDR3 loop spans 12 amino acids. V lost 8 bases, J lost 7 bases, and 15 bases lay in between. Germline loops: CDR1 SQVTM, CDR2 ANQGSEA.

This chain joins TRBV18 and TRBJ2-3; TRBD2 agrees at 8 bases. The CDR3 sequence is 15 residues long. The germline CDR1 and CDR2 sequences are KGHSH and LQKENI. J lost 4 bases, V lost 0 bases, and 3 bases had no gene match. In DNA, the CDR3 is TGTGCCAGCTCACCACCTTTAGCGGGGTCAGATACGCAGTATTTT. It translates to CASSPPLAGSDTQYF.

V usage is TRBV9 and J usage is TRBJ2-7; D assignment may be TRBD1 or TRBD2 (5 bases each). Per germline, CDR1 SGDLS and CDR2 YYNGEE. V shed 4 bases and J shed 0 bases, with 17 bases lying between them. This CDR3 comprises 16 residues. CDR3 bases: TGTGCCAGCAGCCCTGGGACGGGAAGCACCTCCTACGAGCAGTACTTC. This gives the protein CASSPGTGSTSYEQYF.

V and J are TRBV6-5 and TRBJ1-2, with a tentative D call TRBD1 (5 bases). CDR1 and CDR2 from the germline V gene are MNHEY and SVGAGI. This CDR3 is 14 amino acids long. V lost 6 bases and J 8 bases, leaving 19 bases between the germline ends. The CDR3 here is CASRSGTANLGYTF. DNA of the CDR3: TGTGCCAGCAGATCCGGGACGGCCAATCTAGGCTACACCTTC.

The rearrangement joins TRBV6-2 or TRBV6-3 to TRBJ1-1; D remains ambiguous. V was clipped by 5 bases and J by 3 bases, with 4 bases between them. The germline gives CDR1 MNHEY, CDR2 SVGEGT. The CDR3 spans 11 residues. The CDR3 region has the DNA TGTGCCAGCAGTACGCACACTGAAGCTTTCTTT. This gives the protein CASSTHTEAFF.

This clone was seen a single time. The chain joins TRBV19 to TRBJ2-1; TRBD2 matches at 8 bases. The CDR3 length is 16 residues. The J segment lost 7 bases and the V segment lost 0 bases, leaving 8 bases of the junction unmatched. The germline V gene encodes CDR1 LNHDA and CDR2 SQIVND (reference sequence). The CDR3 sequence: CASSIEVAAGVNEQFF. As DNA, the CDR3 is TGTGCCAGTAGTATAGAGGTCGCAGCGGGAGTGAATGAGCAGTTCTTC.

The chain couples TRBV6-6 to TRBJ1-6, with 9 bases that match TRBD1. The ends lost 6 bases at V and 7 bases at J; junction bases unmatched: 4. This CDR3 has 14 residues. Germline assignment: CDR1 MNHNY and CDR2 SVGAGI (reference sequence). Written as DNA, the CDR3 is TGTGCCAGCAGACTCGGACAGGGGAATTCACCCCTCCACTTT. This codes for CASRLGQGNSPLHF.